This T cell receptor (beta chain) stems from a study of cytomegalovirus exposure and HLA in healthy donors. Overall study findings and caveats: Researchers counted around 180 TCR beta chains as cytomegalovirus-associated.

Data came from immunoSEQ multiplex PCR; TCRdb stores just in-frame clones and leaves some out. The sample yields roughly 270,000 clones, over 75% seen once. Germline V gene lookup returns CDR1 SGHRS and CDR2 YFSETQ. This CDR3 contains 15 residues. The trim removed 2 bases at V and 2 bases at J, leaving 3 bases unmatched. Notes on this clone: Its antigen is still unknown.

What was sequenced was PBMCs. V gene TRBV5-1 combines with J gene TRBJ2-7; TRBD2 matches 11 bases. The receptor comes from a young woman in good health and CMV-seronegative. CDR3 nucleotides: TGCGCCAGCAGCTTCGATAGCGGGAGGGCCTACGAGCAGTACTTC. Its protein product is CASSFDSGRAYEQYF.